This T cell receptor (beta chain) was recovered during a study of chemoradiotherapy in HPV16-positive cancers. This table comes from immunoSEQ multiplex PCR, and its TCRdb copy is limited to in-frame clones, with some not included. There are over 20,000 clones in the sample; 73% occur only once, and 2% to 3% lies in the top ten. Trimming shortened V by 3 bases and J by 7 bases, and 10 bases separated the two germline ends. Germline CDR1 SGHTA, CDR2 FQGTGA. This CDR3 has 13 amino acids. This TCR came from a human donor with HPV-associated anogenital cancer. The chain employs TRBV7-3 and TRBJ2-1; weak D call: TRBD1 (6 bases). This specimen was acquired from a patient who underwent chemoradiotherapy. The CDR3 is CASSFGRGNEQFF. The CDR3, as DNA: TGTGCCAGCAGCTTTGGAAGGGGGAATGAGCAGTTCTTC.